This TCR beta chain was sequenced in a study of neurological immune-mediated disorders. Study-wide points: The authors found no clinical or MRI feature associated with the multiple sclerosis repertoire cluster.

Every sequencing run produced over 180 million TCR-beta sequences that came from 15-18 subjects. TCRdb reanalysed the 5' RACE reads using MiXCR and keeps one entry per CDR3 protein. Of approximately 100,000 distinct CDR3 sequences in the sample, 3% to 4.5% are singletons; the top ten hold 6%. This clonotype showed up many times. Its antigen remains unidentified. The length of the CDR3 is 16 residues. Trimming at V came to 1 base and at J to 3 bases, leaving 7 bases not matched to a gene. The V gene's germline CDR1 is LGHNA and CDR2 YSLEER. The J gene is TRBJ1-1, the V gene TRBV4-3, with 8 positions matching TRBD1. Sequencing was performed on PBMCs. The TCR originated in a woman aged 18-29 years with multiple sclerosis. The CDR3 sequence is CASSQGETGADTEAFF. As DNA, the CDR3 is TGCGCCAGCAGCCAAGGGGAGACAGGGGCGGACACTGAAGCTTTCTTT.